This entry lists 10 T cell receptor beta chains sequenced from one sample in a study of T cell responses to AZD1222 COVID-19 vaccine (dated by TCRdb to the early 2020s). The meaning of the sample's time point label: baseline before first vaccination. Receptors were amplified or captured by the immunoSEQ multiplex PCR assay. TCRdb obtained this table from immuneACCESS and retained in-frame rearrangements with V and J assigned. These tables miss some clones; where compared with another copy, unresolved V genes account for less than half of the shortfall, and the remainder is unexplained. The sample table includes more than 110,000 clones. The ten largest clones represent roughly 2% of the sample. Sequencing was carried out using peripheral blood. These receptors all stem from an adult in good health.

The J gene is TRBJ1-5, the V gene TRBV19; a weak D match, TRBD1 (5 bases). V lost 4 bases and J 0 bases, leaving 13 bases between the germline ends. The CDR3 consists of 16 residues. The germline CDR1 and CDR2 sequences are LNHDA and SQIVND (reference sequence). The CDR3 DNA reads TGTGCCAGTAGTACGGGGGATATATATAGCAATCAGCCCCAGCATTTT. It translates to CASSTGDIYSNQPQHF.

The CDR3: CASSQDSASINNEQFF. The CDR3 DNA sequence: TGCGCCAGCAGCCAAGATAGTGCTAGCATCAACAATGAGCAGTTCTTC. The chain carries TRBV4-1 and TRBJ2-1; D is possibly TRBD2 (5 bases). CDR3 length: 16 residues. Deletions cut 0 bases from V and 5 bases from J, with 14 bases between. Per the germline V gene, CDR1 is MGHRA and CDR2 is YSYEKL.

This chain joins TRBV6-1 and TRBJ1-4, with D uncertain. In germline, CDR1 is MNHNS, CDR2 SASEGT. The CDR3 extends over 18 amino acids. The ends were cut back, 4 bases at V and 0 bases at J, with 18 bases in the middle. The CDR3 DNA sequence: TGTGCCAGCAGTGCAGACTCGTCTCCAGGAGCAACTAATGAAAAACTGTTTTTT. Amino acid sequence: CASSADSSPGATNEKLFF.

The rearrangement links TRBV19 to TRBJ1-2; no definite D call. CDR3 length: 15 residues. V lost 4 bases and J 0 bases, leaving 12 bases between the germline ends. Germline CDR1 and CDR2: LNHDA and SQIVND (reference sequence). CDR3 sequence reads: CASSNQQLANYGYTF. In nucleotides, the CDR3 is TGTGCCAGTAGTAACCAACAGTTAGCTAACTATGGCTACACCTTC.

The chain combines TRBV6-6 with TRBJ1-6, with a possible D match to TRBD1 (5 bases). The germline V and J ends were trimmed by 3 bases and 10 bases, with 19 bases remaining between them. The CDR3 is 16 amino acids. Germline V lookup: CDR1 MNHNY, CDR2 SVGAGI (reference sequence). In DNA form, the CDR3 reads TGTGCCAGCAGTTATACTCCTGGGGGGTCCCAGTCACCCCTCCACTTT. Protein sequence: CASSYTPGGSQSPLHF.

The chain links TRBV7-3 to TRBJ2-5; 8 bases agree with TRBD2. V shed 8 bases and J 4 bases; nucleotides not matched to a gene: 3. Germline assignment: CDR1 SGHTA and CDR2 FQGTGA. This CDR3 is 12 amino acids long. As DNA, the CDR3 is TGTGCCAGCGGTCTAGCGGGAGAGACCCAGTACTTC. This translates into CASGLAGETQYF.

The chain joins TRBV27 to TRBJ1-1; D is unclear. This CDR3 comprises 12 residues. Trimming removed 4 bases at V and 1 base at J, with 4 bases between. The germline V gene encodes CDR1 MNHEY and CDR2 SMNVEV (reference sequence). In DNA form, the CDR3 reads TGTGCCAGCAGTTCTTGGAACACTGAAGCTTTCTTT. Translated, it gives CASSSWNTEAFF.

V usage is TRBV21-1 and J usage is TRBJ2-3; TRBD2 is taken as the D call from the table, unchecked against the DNA. TRBV21-1 is recorded as a pseudogene. This CDR3 region has 14 residues. The CDR3 nucleotides read TGTGCCAGCAGCCCTGGGGGGGGCACAGATACGCAGTATTTT. This sequence encodes CASSPGGGTDTQYF.

The chain couples TRBV7-3 to TRBJ2-2; 12 bases match TRBD2. Losses at the gene ends were 6 bases for V and 6 bases for J; bases not matched to a gene: 5. This CDR3 spans 15 amino acids. Per germline, CDR1 SGHTA and CDR2 FQGTGA. CDR3 bases: TGTGCCAGCAGTGGGGGACTAGCGGGTGCCGGGGAGCTGTTTTTT. This translates into CASSGGLAGAGELFF.

The chain employs TRBV6-5 and TRBJ1-1, with a tentative D call TRBD1 (5 bases). The CDR3 runs to 14 residues. With 5 bases removed from V and 7 bases from J, the gap between germline ends came to 17 bases. Germline CDR1 is MNHEY and CDR2 is SVGAGI. The CDR3 DNA reads TGTGCCAGCAGTCCTGGACCTGGGGGAGGTGAAGCTTTCTTT. Protein: CASSPGPGGGEAFF.